Listed below are T cell receptor beta chains from one sample, sequenced in a study of blood T cell repertoires in COVID-19. The method was immunoSEQ multiplex PCR; TCRdb's version includes in-frame clones alone and lacks a portion of them. The sample shows about 370,000 clones, roughly nine tenths of them seen only once. The source material was peripheral blood. The receptors originated from a woman aged 25-40 years with COVID-19, enrolled during active disease. Both conserved end residues are part of each CDR3. D genes are given only for firm matches. Only part of the rows carry a size: once, few, many, or a class if the clone is expanded.

clone size | J gene | CDR3 length | D gene | V gene | CDR3 protein | CDR3 DNA
. | TRBJ1-6 | 15 | TRBD1 | TRBV5-1 | CASSPGQGGNSPLHF | TGCGCCAGCAGCCCCGGACAGGGAGGTAATTCACCCCTCCACTTT
. | TRBJ2-5 | 15 | TRBD1 | TRBV7-2 | CASSLGGQGAETQYF | TGTGCCAGCAGCTTAGGGGGACAGGGGGCGGAGACCCAGTACTTC
. | TRBJ1-6 | 15 | . | TRBV7-2 | CASRMRTAYNSPLHF | TGTGCCAGCAGGATGAGGACAGCCTATAATTCACCCCTCCACTTT
. | TRBJ2-7 | 15 | TRBD1 | TRBV5-5 | CASSSPGTGPYEQYF | TGTGCCAGCAGCTCGCCCGGGACAGGCCCCTACGAGCAGTACTTC
. | TRBJ2-1 | 17 | TRBD2 | TRBV7-9 | CASSLALGRGIGNEQFF | TGTGCCAGCAGCTTAGCGCTCGGGCGGGGGATTGGAAATGAGCAGTTCTTC
. | TRBJ2-3 | 13 | . | TRBV4-3 | CASSLGNGDTQYF | TGCGCCAGCAGCCTCGGGAACGGAGATACGCAGTATTTT
. | TRBJ2-3 | 16 | TRBD2 | TRBV24-1 | CATSDRLAGISDTQYF | TGTGCCACCAGTGATAGACTAGCGGGGATCTCAGATACGCAGTATTTT
. | TRBJ2-3 | 15 | TRBD1 | TRBV2 | CASSELDRTTDTQYF | TGTGCCAGCAGTGAGCTGGACAGGACCACAGATACGCAGTATTTT
. | TRBJ2-1 | 17 | TRBD2 | TRBV4-1 | CASSQGPGGGILNEQFF | TGCGCCAGCAGCCAAGGGCCTGGCGGGGGGATTCTCAATGAGCAGTTCTTC
. | TRBJ1-4 | 14 | . | TRBV4-3 | CASSPSGTFKKLFF | TGCGCCAGCAGCCCTTCCGGGACATTTAAAAAACTGTTTTTT
once | TRBJ2-7 | 14 | TRBD1 | TRBV19 | CASSGRQGRYEQYF | TGTGCCAGTAGTGGCCGACAGGGCCGCTACGAGCAGTACTTC
. | TRBJ1-3 | 14 | . | TRBV29-1 | CSVEKRTVGNTIYF | TGCAGCGTCGAGAAACGGACAGTTGGAAACACCATATATTTT
. | TRBJ2-1 | 14 | . | TRBV7-8 | CASSLASQGGEQFF | TGTGCCAGCAGCTTAGCAAGCCAGGGGGGTGAGCAGTTCTTC
. | TRBJ2-5 | 14 | TRBD2 | TRBV7-9 | CASSFGGGTETQYF | TGTGCCAGCAGCTTTGGCGGGGGGACGGAGACCCAGTACTTC
. | TRBJ2-1 | 11 | . | TRBV6-5 | CASSRLNEQFF | TGTGCCAGCAGCCGTCTTAATGAGCAGTTCTTC
. | TRBJ2-7 | 12 | . | TRBV7-2 | CASSFGSYEQYF | TGTGCCAGCAGCTTCGGGTCCTACGAGCAGTACTTC
. | TRBJ1-1 | 19 | . | TRBV4-2 | CASSPRLGGGERANTEAFF | TGTGCCAGCAGCCCCCGTCTTGGGGGCGGAGAAAGGGCGAACACTGAAGCTTTCTTT
. | TRBJ1-5 | 15 | . | TRBV6-5 | CASSPFGVPYQPQHF | TGTGCCAGCAGTCCCTTCGGGGTCCCCTATCAGCCCCAGCATTTT
once | TRBJ2-3 | 16 | TRBD2 | TRBV4-2 | CASSSIFSGGGNTQYF | TGTGCCAGCAGCTCGATATTTAGCGGGGGAGGGAATACGCAGTATTTT
. | TRBJ1-2 | 14 | . | TRBV28 | CASRPVGPNYGYTF | TGTGCCAGCAGGCCCGTGGGCCCGAACTATGGCTACACCTTC
. | TRBJ2-2 | 18 | . | TRBV7-2 | CASSTWGASGPNTGELFF | TGTGCCAGCAGCACCTGGGGGGCTAGCGGCCCGAACACCGGGGAGCTGTTTTTT
. | TRBJ1-1 | 14 | TRBD1 | TRBV24-1 | CATSATGQQPEAFF | TGTGCCACCAGCGCAACGGGACAGCAGCCTGAAGCTTTCTTT
. | TRBJ1-2 | 12 | . | TRBV28 | CASSPGNYGYTF | TGTGCCAGCAGCCCCGGGAACTATGGCTACACCTTC
. | TRBJ2-5 | 16 | TRBD1 | TRBV5-1 | CASSLADRANQETQYF | TGCGCCAGCAGCTTGGCGGACAGGGCCAACCAAGAGACCCAGTACTTC
few | TRBJ1-2 | 13 | TRBD1 | TRBV10-1 | CASSEEGQGSISF | TGCGCCAGCAGTGAGGAGGGACAGGGGTCCATTTCGTTC
. | TRBJ1-6 | 15 | . | TRBV27 | CASSLSRQYNSPLHF | TGTGCCAGCAGTTTATCGAGACAATATAATTCACCCCTCCACTTT
. | TRBJ2-3 | 13 | . | TRBV2 | CASSPDWSDTQYF | TGTGCCAGCTCCCCGGACTGGTCGGATACGCAGTATTTT
. | TRBJ1-1 | 12 | . | TRBV29-1 | CSVADRNTEAFF | TGCAGCGTCGCGGACAGGAACACTGAAGCTTTCTTT
. | TRBJ2-3 | 15 | TRBD2 | TRBV9 | CASSGRLAGPPPQYF | TGTGCCAGCAGCGGAAGACTAGCGGGGCCCCCTCCGCAGTATTTT
. | TRBJ2-3 | 15 | . | TRBV5-6 | CASSFAGISTDTQYF | TGTGCCAGCAGCTTTGCGGGGATAAGCACAGATACGCAGTATTTT
. | TRBJ2-7 | 18 | . | TRBV28 | CASSPTGIGSRRDYEQYF | TGTGCCAGCAGTCCAACAGGGATCGGTTCTAGAAGGGACTACGAGCAGTACTTC
. | TRBJ2-1 | 15 | TRBD2 | TRBV9 | CASSAGAGGHNEQFF | TGTGCCAGCAGCGCGGGAGCGGGAGGGCACAATGAGCAGTTCTTC
. | TRBJ1-6 | 16 | . | TRBV4-3 | CASSPHLTRGDSPLHF | TGCGCCAGCAGCCCCCACTTAACACGGGGGGACTCACCCCTCCACTTT
. | TRBJ1-6 | 13 | . | TRBV5-8 | CASSFNSLSPLHF | TGTGCCAGCAGCTTTAATTCTCTTTCACCCCTCCACTTT
. | TRBJ1-1 | 14 | . | TRBV27 | CASSLVSQNTEAFF | TGTGCCAGCAGTTTAGTGTCACAGAACACTGAAGCTTTCTTT
few | TRBJ1-3 | 15 | . | TRBV7-9 | CASSLSTAPGNTIYF | TGTGCCAGCAGCTTATCTACAGCTCCTGGAAACACCATATATTTT
. | TRBJ1-1 | 12 | . | TRBV19 | CASTTRGPEAFF | TGTGCCAGTACCACCAGGGGACCTGAAGCTTTCTTT
. | TRBJ1-1 | 14 | TRBD1 | TRBV5-1 | CASSSGQGGTEAFF | TGCGCCAGCAGCTCCGGACAGGGCGGGACTGAAGCTTTCTTT
once | TRBJ1-1 | 17 | . | TRBV28 | CASTPTGQGGRNTEAFF | TGTGCCAGCACCCCTACTGGGCAGGGCGGTCGGAACACTGAAGCTTTCTTT
. | TRBJ1-2 | 14 | TRBD1 | TRBV4-3 | CASSSDRGRYGYTF | TGCGCCAGCAGCTCAGACAGGGGGCGGTATGGCTACACCTTC
. | TRBJ1-3 | 14 | TRBD1 | TRBV27 | CASSQGGSGNTIYF | TGTGCCAGCAGTCAGGGGGGATCTGGAAACACCATATATTTT
. | TRBJ1-6 | 17 | TRBD1 | TRBV28 | CASSLLRGQGTNSPLHF | TGTGCCAGCAGCCTCCTTCGGGGACAGGGAACAAATTCACCCCTCCACTTT
. | TRBJ2-7 | 14 | TRBD1 | TRBV6-5 | CASGATGGLYEQYF | TGTGCCAGCGGCGCGACAGGGGGTCTCTACGAGCAGTACTTC
. | TRBJ2-2 | 17 | . | TRBV19 | CASSTQLVYYNTGELFF | TGTGCCAGTAGTACCCAACTAGTCTACTATAACACCGGGGAGCTGTTTTTT
. | TRBJ2-2 | 15 | . | TRBV5-1 | CASSWVRGNTGELFF | TGCGCCAGCAGCTGGGTCCGCGGGAACACCGGGGAGCTGTTTTTT
. | TRBJ1-6 | 16 | . | TRBV5-1 | CASSIARVTDNSPLHF | TGCGCCAGCAGCATCGCCAGGGTGACGGATAATTCACCCCTCCACTTT
. | TRBJ2-2 | 15 | TRBD1 | TRBV4-3 | CASSAGQGLTGELFF | TGCGCCAGCTCCGCCGGACAGGGTTTAACCGGGGAGCTGTTTTTT
. | TRBJ1-2 | 15 | . | TRBV19 | CASSIGNTGSYGYTF | TGTGCCAGTAGTATAGGCAACACGGGATCCTATGGCTACACCTTC
. | TRBJ2-7 | 15 | TRBD1 | TRBV5-1 | CASSQRQGEYYEQYF | TGCGCCAGCAGCCAGCGACAGGGGGAGTACTACGAGCAGTACTTC
. | TRBJ1-2 | 13 | TRBD1 | TRBV12-3/TRBV12-4 | CASSLGQGEGYTF | TGTGCCAGCAGTTTAGGACAGGGGGAGGGCTACACCTTC
. | TRBJ2-5 | 16 | TRBD2 | TRBV19 | CASSSGLAAYQETQYF | TGTGCCAGTAGCTCAGGACTAGCGGCATACCAAGAGACCCAGTACTTC
. | TRBJ1-2 | 13 | TRBD1 | TRBV2 | CASRGQGPYGYTF | TGTGCCAGCAGGGGACAGGGCCCCTATGGCTACACCTTC
once | TRBJ2-1 | 15 | TRBD2 | TRBV5-1 | CASSQGLAAYNEQFF | TGCGCCAGCAGCCAGGGACTAGCGGCCTACAATGAGCAGTTCTTC